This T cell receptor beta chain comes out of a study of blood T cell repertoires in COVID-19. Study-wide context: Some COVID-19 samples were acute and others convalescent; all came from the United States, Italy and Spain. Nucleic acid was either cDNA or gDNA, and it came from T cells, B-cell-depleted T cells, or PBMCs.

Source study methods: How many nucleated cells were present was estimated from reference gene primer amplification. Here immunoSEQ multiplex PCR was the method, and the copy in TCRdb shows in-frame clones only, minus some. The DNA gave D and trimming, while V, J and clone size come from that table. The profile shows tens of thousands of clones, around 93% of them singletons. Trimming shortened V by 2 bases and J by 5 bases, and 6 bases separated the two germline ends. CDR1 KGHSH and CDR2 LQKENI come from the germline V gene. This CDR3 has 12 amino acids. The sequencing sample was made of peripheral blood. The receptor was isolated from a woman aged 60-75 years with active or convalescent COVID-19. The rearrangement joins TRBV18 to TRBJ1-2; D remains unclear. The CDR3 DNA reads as TGTGCCAGCTCACCAGATCAGTATGGCTACACCTTC. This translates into CASSPDQYGYTF.